This T cell receptor beta chain was identified in a study of regulatory T cells in long-lasting Graves disease. Study-wide results and limits: Persistent disease was associated with favored TRBV28 usage and with favored use of TRBJ1-2 and TRBJ2-5.

CDR1 MNHEY and CDR2 SVGEGT come from the germline V gene. The CDR3 has 13 residues. V lost 5 bases and J 0 bases, leaving 8 bases between the germline ends. The sample holds many counts of this clonotype. Antigen: not known. Relying on iRepertoire HTBI primers and Arm-PCR of CDR3 regions, the team built TCR beta libraries. TCRdb independently ran MiXCR on the multiplex PCR reads; one entry per CDR3 protein. This sample has about 470,000 distinct CDR3 sequences, with more than 20% found just once. The time point here: persistent/refractory GD, antithyroid drugs over 5 years with positive TRAb. PBMCs were the source of the RNA used for TCR sequencing.

This TCR was recovered from a female donor with Graves disease. The sample in question was peripheral blood mononuclear cells (PBMCs), obtained when the disease was refractory, from a patient treated with antithyroid drugs. This chain links TRBV6-2 or TRBV6-3 with TRBJ2-7; D uncertain. Here the CDR3 reads CASSKTDSYEQYF. The CDR3 nucleotides read TGTGCCAGCAGTAAGACGGACTCCTACGAGCAGTACTTC.